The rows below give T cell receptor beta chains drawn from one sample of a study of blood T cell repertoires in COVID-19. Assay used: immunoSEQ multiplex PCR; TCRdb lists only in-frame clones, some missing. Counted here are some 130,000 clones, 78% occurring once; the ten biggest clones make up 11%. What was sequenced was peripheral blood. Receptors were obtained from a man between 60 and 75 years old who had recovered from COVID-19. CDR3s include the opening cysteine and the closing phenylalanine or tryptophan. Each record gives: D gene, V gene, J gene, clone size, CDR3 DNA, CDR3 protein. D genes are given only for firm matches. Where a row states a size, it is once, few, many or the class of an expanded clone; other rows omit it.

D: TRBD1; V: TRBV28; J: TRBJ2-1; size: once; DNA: TGTGCCAGCAGTAGGCCGGGACAGGGTTACAATGAGCAGTTCTTC; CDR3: CASSRPGQGYNEQFF
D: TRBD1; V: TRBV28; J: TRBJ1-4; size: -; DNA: TGTGCCAGCAGTTTTCTGGGGATGGGGACAGTTAATGAAAAACTGTTTTTT; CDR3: CASSFLGMGTVNEKLFF
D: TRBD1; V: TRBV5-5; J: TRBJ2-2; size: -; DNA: TGTGCCAGCAGCCAAGACAGGGGGCGCGGGACCGGGGAGCTGTTTTTT; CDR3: CASSQDRGRGTGELFF
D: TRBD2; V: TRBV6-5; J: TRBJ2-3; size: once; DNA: TGTGCCAGCAGCCTTCTAGCGGGGGGACGGAATACGCAGTATTTT; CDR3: CASSLLAGGRNTQYF
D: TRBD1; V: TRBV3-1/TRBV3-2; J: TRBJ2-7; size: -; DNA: TGTGCCAGCAGCCCACAGGGGTCCTTTCTTTACGAGCAGTACTTC; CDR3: CASSPQGSFLYEQYF
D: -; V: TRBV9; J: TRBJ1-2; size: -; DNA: TGTGCCAGCAGCGTAGGGCACACCTCCTATGGCTACACCTTC; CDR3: CASSVGHTSYGYTF
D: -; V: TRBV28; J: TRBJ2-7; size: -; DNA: TGTGCCAGCAGCCGCCCCCGGGAGAACCCGTACTTC; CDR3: CASSRPRENPYF
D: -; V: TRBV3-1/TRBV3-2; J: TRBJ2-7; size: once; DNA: TGTGCCAGCAGCCTAGCCCGCGCTCCTACCTACGAGCAGTACTTC; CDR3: CASSLARAPTYEQYF
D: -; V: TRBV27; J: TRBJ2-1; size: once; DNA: TGTGCCAGCAGTTGGCGGACTAACAATGAGCAGTTCTTC; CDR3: CASSWRTNNEQFF
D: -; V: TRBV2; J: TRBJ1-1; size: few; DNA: TGTGCCAGCAGTCGGACAGAAGCGAACACTGAAGCTTTCTTT; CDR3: CASSRTEANTEAFF
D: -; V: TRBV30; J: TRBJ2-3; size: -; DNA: TGTGCCTGGAGTCAAGGGGGCACAGATACGCAGTATTTT; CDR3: CAWSQGGTDTQYF
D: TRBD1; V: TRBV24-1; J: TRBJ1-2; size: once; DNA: TGTGCCACCAGTGATCCTCGGGACAGCGCCGCTCGGGGTGGCTACACCTTC; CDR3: CATSDPRDSAARGGYTF
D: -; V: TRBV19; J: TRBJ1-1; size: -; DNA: TGTGCCAGTAGTTTTCGGACTGAAGCTTTCTTT; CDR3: CASSFRTEAFF
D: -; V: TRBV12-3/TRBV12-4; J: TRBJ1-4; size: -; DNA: TGTGCCAGCAGCTTACAGTTCGAAAAACTGTTTTTT; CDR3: CASSLQFEKLFF
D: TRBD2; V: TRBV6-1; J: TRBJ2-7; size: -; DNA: TGTGCCAGCAGTTTCGGGAGGGCCTACGAGCAGTACTTC; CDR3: CASSFGRAYEQYF
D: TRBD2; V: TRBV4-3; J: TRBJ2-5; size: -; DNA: TGCGCCAGCAGCCAAGCTTCGGCTAGCGGGAGGGGAGAGACCCAGTACTTC; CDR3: CASSQASASGRGETQYF
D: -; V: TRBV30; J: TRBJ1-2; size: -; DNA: TGTGCCTGGAGTGCCCCAGGACATTACACCTTC; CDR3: CAWSAPGHYTF
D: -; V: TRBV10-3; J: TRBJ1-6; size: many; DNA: TGTGCCATCAGGGAAATGGCAGGCGATTCACCCCTCCACTTT; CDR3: CAIREMAGDSPLHF
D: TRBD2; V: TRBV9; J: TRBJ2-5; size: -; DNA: TGTGCCAGCAGCGTAGGCGGGAGGGCGGGGGAGACCCAGTACTTC; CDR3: CASSVGGRAGETQYF
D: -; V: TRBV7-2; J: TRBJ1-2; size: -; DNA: TGTGCCAGCAGCGGTGGACAGAACTATGGCTACACCTTC; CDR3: CASSGGQNYGYTF
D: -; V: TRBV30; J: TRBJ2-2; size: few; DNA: TGTGCCTGGAGGGCCGACAGTAACACCGGGGAGCTGTTTTTT; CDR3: CAWRADSNTGELFF
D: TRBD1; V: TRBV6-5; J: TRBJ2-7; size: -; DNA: TGTGCCAGCAGGCGACAGGGGGCCCACGAGCAGTACTTC; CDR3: CASRRQGAHEQYF
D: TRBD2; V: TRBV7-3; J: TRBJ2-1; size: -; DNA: TGTGCCAGCAGCCCTAACCCGGGACTAGCGGCCTACAATGAGCAGTTCTTC; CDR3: CASSPNPGLAAYNEQFF
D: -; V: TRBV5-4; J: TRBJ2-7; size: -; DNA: TGTGCCAGCAGCTTGAACCAGTACGAGCAGTACTTC; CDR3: CASSLNQYEQYF
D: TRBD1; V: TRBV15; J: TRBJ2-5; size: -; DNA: TGTGCCACCAGCAGACCCCGGGGACAGGGCCAAGAGACCCAGTACTTC; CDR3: CATSRPRGQGQETQYF
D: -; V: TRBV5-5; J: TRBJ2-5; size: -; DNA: TGTGCCAGCAGCTCGGGACTTCGACAAGAGACCCAGTACTTC; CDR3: CASSSGLRQETQYF
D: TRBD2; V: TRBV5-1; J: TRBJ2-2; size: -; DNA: TGCGCCAGCAGCCATTGGACTAGCGGGAGTTTTGACACCGGGGAGCTGTTTTTT; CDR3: CASSHWTSGSFDTGELFF